A selection of T cell receptor beta chains follows, all from one sample in a study of cytomegalovirus exposure and HLA in healthy donors. Repertoires were generated with immunoSEQ multiplex PCR, while TCRdb's copy carries only in-frame clones and drops some. The repertoire has fewer than 60,000 clones, 70% to 80% of them found once; the top ten carry approximately 3.5%. The sequenced sample was PBMCs. The receptors shown here come from a woman in her thirties or forties in good health and CMV-seropositive. Each CDR3 is given with its conserved first and last residue. The D gene is left open where the match is weak. A clone size is listed for some rows: how often the clone was seen (once, few, many), or a class if it is expanded.

.	TRBV2	TRBJ1-1	TRBD1	CASRLLDRDTEAFF
.	TRBV5-4	TRBJ2-2	TRBD1	CASSHPGQIITGELFF
few	TRBV11-2	TRBJ2-7	TRBD2	CASSLSGTSGVYEQYF
.	TRBV6-5	TRBJ2-7	.	CASSVVVASHEQYF
.	TRBV30	TRBJ1-3	.	CAWSVQGGVSGNTIYF
.	TRBV19	TRBJ1-1	.	CASSLAVVGEAFF
few	TRBV4-3	TRBJ2-6	.	CASSHQQGNSGANVLTF
few	TRBV19	TRBJ1-3	TRBD1	CASSTRTGGNTIYF
.	TRBV15	TRBJ1-2	.	CATSREREQYGYTF
.	TRBV6-6	TRBJ2-3	.	CASSRGLLQYF
.	TRBV15	TRBJ2-7	.	CATSRGGGREGYEQYF
.	TRBV30	TRBJ1-3	.	CAWRGSSSGNTIYF
.	TRBV9	TRBJ1-1	.	CASSGHNGLAEAFF
few	TRBV19	TRBJ2-1	TRBD2	CASSIGEPGLAGNNEQFF
.	TRBV14	TRBJ2-3	.	CASSQEQGWDTQYF
.	TRBV6-5	TRBJ1-6	.	CASSYSGGCSPLHF
.	TRBV2	TRBJ1-6	.	CASSVRRDNSPLHF
.	TRBV5-1	TRBJ2-3	.	CASSTRTAKTDTQYF
few	TRBV19	TRBJ2-1	.	CASSIQGGNEQFF
.	TRBV6-6	TRBJ2-7	TRBD1	CASSYEGAPSSYEQYF
.	TRBV29-1	TRBJ1-1	.	CSVEGVRPEAFF
.	TRBV18	TRBJ2-7	TRBD2	CASSPPGLAGYEQYF
.	TRBV5-1	TRBJ1-2	.	CASSPQGKDYGYTF
once	TRBV5-6	TRBJ1-2	.	CASSLVRGGYTF
.	TRBV7-7	TRBJ2-5	TRBD2	CASSLVRGGQETQYF
.	TRBV7-9	TRBJ1-1	TRBD1	CASSLQGATEAFF
.	TRBV7-8	TRBJ2-3	TRBD1	CASSPMTGNLLDTQYF
.	TRBV7-2	TRBJ2-2	.	CASGPNTGELFF
.	TRBV7-2	TRBJ2-7	TRBD1	CASSPTGAPYEQYF
.	TRBV5-6	TRBJ1-2	.	CASSLETDNYGYTF
.	TRBV7-9	TRBJ1-2	.	CSSSLALGQGNGYTF
.	TRBV4-1	TRBJ1-2	.	CASSQVGRNPRFGYTF
.	TRBV18	TRBJ1-6	.	CASSGTGSSPLHF
.	TRBV7-9	TRBJ1-3	.	CASGGNTIYF
.	TRBV10-1	TRBJ2-2	TRBD1	CASSEMTGLNTGELFF
.	TRBV15	TRBJ1-2	TRBD1	CATSRRTGTGYTF
few	TRBV27	TRBJ2-7	.	CASSWGTPYEQYF
.	TRBV30	TRBJ1-2	TRBD1	CAWSVTFRGLSGYTF
.	TRBV7-2	TRBJ1-1	.	CASSLGLGGTEAFF
.	TRBV5-1	TRBJ2-5	TRBD2	CASSLAPGGQETQYF
.	TRBV7-8	TRBJ1-2	TRBD1	CASSLRVTGGYGYTF
.	TRBV19	TRBJ1-2	TRBD1	CASSPRATGGGYTF
.	TRBV21-1	.	.	CASSKCGTVTSYEQYF
.	TRBV6-1	TRBJ1-1	.	CASSLTVNTEAFF
few	TRBV6-6	TRBJ1-3	.	CAIGRSYSGNTIYF
.	TRBV30	TRBJ1-1	.	CAWSLTLNTEAFF
once	TRBV5-4	TRBJ1-1	TRBD1	CASTQDSRGREAFF
.	TRBV7-9	TRBJ2-7	TRBD1	CASNSPRQGVIYEQYF
.	TRBV10-2	TRBJ2-7	.	CASSPWEDPYEQYF
few	TRBV2	TRBJ2-7	.	CASSGGSYSYEQYF
.	TRBV18	TRBJ2-1	TRBD1	CASSPTGQGVSPEQFF
.	TRBV7-9	TRBJ2-2	.	CASSHPTGESTGELFF
once	TRBV19	TRBJ1-5	.	CASRGDSNQPQHF
.	TRBV7-9	TRBJ1-3	TRBD1	CASNRGQSSGNTIYF
.	TRBV6-5	TRBJ1-3	.	CASSYSGGSGNTIYF